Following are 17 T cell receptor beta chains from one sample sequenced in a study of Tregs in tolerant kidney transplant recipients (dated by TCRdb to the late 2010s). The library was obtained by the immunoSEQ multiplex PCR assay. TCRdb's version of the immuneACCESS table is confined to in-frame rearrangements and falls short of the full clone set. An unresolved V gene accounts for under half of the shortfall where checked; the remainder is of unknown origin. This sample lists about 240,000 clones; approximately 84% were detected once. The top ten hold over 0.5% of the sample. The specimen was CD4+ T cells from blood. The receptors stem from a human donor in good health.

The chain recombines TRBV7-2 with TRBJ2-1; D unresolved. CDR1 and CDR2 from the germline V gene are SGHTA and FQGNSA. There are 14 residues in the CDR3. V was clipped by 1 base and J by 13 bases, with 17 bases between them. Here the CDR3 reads CASSLEWRARHQFF. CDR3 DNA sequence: TGTGCCAGCAGCTTAGAGTGGCGCGCGCGCCATCAGTTCTTC.

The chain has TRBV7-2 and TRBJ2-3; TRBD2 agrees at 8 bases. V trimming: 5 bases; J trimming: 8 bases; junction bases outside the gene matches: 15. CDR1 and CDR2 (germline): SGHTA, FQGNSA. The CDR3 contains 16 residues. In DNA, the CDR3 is TGTGCCAGCAGCCTCGGCGGGGGGACCCCGGGAGTTACGCAGTATTTT. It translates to CASSLGGGTPGVTQYF.

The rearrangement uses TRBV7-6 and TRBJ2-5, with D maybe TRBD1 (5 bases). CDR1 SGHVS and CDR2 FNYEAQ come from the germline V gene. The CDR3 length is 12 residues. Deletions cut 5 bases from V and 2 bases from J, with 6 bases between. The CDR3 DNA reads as TGTGCCAGCAGCAGGACACAAGAGACCCAGTACTTC. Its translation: CASSRTQETQYF. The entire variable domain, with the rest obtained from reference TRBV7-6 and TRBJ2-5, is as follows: GAGVSQSPRYKVTKRGQDVALRCDPISGHVSLYWYRQALGQGPEFLTYFNYEAQQDKSGLPNDRFSAERPEGSISTLTIQRTEQRDSAMYRCASSRTQETQYFGPGTRLLVL.

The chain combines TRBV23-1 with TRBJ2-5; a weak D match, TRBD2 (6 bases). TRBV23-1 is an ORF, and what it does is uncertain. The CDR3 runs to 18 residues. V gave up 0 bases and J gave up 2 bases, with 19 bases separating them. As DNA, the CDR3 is TGCGCCAGCAGTCAATCCAACTACAAGGAGGAGGGACAAGAGACCCAGTACTTC. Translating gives CASSQSNYKEEGQETQYF.

The CDR3 spells CASSPWRDRSYEQYF. The CDR3 coding sequence is TGTGCCAGCAGCCCGTGGCGGGACCGCTCCTACGAGCAGTACTTC. The J gene is TRBJ2-7, the V gene TRBV7-9; maybe TRBD2 (6 bases). Germline loops: CDR1 SEHNR, CDR2 FQNEAQ (reference sequence). The CDR3 sequence is 15 residues long. Trimming cost V 5 bases and J 0 bases, with 14 bases left between them.

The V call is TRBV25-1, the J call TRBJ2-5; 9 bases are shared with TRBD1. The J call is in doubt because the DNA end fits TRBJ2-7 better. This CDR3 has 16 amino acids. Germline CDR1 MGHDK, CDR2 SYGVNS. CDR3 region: CASSGSQGQGTYEQYF. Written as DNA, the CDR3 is TGTGCCAGCAGTGGTAGCCAGGGACAGGGAACCTACGAGCAGTACTTC.

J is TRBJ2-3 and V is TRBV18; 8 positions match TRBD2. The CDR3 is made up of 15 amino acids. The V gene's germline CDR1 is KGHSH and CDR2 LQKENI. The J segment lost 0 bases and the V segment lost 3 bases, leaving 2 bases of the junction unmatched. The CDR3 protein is CASSPLAGSTDTQYF. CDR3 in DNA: TGTGCCAGCTCACCCCTAGCGGGTAGCACAGATACGCAGTATTTT.

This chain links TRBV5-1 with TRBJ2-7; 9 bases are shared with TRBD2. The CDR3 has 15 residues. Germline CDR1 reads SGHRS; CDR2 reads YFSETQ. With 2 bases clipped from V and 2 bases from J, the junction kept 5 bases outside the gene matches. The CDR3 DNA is TGCGCCAGCAGCTTTGCTAGCGGGGACCCCTACGAGCAGTACTTC. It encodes CASSFASGDPYEQYF.

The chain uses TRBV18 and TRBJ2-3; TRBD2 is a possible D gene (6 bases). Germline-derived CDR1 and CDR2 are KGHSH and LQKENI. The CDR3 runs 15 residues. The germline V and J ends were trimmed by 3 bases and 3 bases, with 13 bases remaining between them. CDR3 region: CASSPLGTGTDTQYF. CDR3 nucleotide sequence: TGTGCCAGCTCACCTCTAGGGACTGGGACAGATACGCAGTATTTT. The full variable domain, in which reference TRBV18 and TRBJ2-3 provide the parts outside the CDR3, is NAGVMQNPRHLVRRRGQEARLRCSPMKGHSHVYWYRQLPEEGLKFMVYLQKENIIDESGMPKERFSAEFPKEGPSILRIQQVVRGDSAAYFCASSPLGTGTDTQYFGPGTRLTVL.

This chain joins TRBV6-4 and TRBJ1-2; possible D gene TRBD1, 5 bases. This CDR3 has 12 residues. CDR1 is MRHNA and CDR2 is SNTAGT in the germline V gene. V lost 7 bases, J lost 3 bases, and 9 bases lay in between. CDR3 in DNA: TGTGCCAGCAAGGGACCCGACTATGGCTACACCTTC. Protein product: CASKGPDYGYTF.

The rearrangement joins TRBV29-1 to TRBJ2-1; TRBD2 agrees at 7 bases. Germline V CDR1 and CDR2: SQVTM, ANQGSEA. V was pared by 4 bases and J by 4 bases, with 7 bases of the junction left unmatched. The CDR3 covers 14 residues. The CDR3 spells CSVAQLAAYNEQFF. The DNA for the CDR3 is TGCAGCGTTGCTCAGCTAGCGGCTTACAATGAGCAGTTCTTC.

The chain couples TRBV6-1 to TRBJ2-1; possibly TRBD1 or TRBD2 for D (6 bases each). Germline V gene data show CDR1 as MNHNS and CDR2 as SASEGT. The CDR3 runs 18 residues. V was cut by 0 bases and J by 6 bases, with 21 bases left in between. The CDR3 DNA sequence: TGTGCCAGCAGTGAAGCGGGGTGGAGGGGGTTGATACGCAATGAGCAGTTCTTC. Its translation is CASSEAGWRGLIRNEQFF.

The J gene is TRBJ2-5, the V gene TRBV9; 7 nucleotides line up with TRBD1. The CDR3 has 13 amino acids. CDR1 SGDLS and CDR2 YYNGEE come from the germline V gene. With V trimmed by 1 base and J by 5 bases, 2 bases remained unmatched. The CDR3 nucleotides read TGTGCCAGCAGCGTACAGGGGGATGAGACCCAGTACTTC. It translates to CASSVQGDETQYF.

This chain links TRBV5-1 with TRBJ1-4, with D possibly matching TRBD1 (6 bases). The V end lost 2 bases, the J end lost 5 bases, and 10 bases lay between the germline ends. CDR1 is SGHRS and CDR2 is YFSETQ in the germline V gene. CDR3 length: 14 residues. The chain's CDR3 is CASSLQGWNEKLFF. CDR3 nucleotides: TGCGCCAGCAGCTTACAGGGATGGAATGAAAAACTGTTTTTT.

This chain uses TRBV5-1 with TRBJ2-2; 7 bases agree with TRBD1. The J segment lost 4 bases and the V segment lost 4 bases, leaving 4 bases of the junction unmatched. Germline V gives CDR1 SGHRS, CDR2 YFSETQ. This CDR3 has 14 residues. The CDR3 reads CASSRDSFTGELFF. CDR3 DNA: TGCGCCAGCAGCCGGGACAGCTTCACCGGGGAGCTGTTTTTT.

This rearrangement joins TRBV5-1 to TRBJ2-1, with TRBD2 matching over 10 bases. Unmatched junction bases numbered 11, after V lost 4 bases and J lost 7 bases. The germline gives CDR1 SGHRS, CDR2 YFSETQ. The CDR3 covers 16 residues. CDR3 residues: CASSPQTSGEWNEQFF. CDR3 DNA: TGCGCCAGCAGCCCCCAAACTAGCGGGGAATGGAATGAGCAGTTCTTC.

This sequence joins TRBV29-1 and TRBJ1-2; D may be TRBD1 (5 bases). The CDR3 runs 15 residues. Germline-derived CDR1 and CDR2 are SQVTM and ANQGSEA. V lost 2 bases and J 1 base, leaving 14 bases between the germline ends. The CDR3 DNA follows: TGCAGCGTTGAAATACAACGGGGGGATAACTATGGCTACACCTTC. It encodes CSVEIQRGDNYGYTF.